This T cell receptor (beta chain) was observed in a study of T cells expressing NK-cell markers (TCRdb year 2020). For context, the study as a whole: In sorted CD3+CD56+NKG2C+, CD3+CD56+NKG2C- and CD3+CD56-NKG2C+ T-cell subsets from eight or nine donors, TCR beta-chain repertoires were profiled. Of the eight sequenced donors, seven were found to be HCMV-seropositive and one was found to be HCMV-seronegative. The study sequenced eight donors, all healthy volunteers chosen at random: three men and five women. Libraries were sequenced as 2 x 150 bp reads on Illumina HiSeq 2000/2500, MiSeq or NextSeq. General study outcomes and caveats: Those dominant clonotypes were again the most abundant among CD3+CD56-NKG2C+ cells in a handful of donors, at 28.3-60.1%. Whether the expanded NKG2C-expressing T cell clones were specific for HCMV antigens remained unclear. In over 5 donors, the dominant CD3+CD56+NKG2C+ clonotypes were among the top 10 CD8+ clonotypes and accounted for roughly 1.0-8% of CD8+ T cells.

Details on this clonotype: There is no known antigen for this receptor.

The germline V gene yields SGDLS for CDR1 and YYNGEE for CDR2. The CDR3 covers 12 residues, taking in both the cysteine and the phenylalanine. The entry carries no DNA sequence. HCMV serostatus was determined by detecting HCMV-specific IgG in serum with a commercial ELISA kit. Peripheral blood mononuclear cells were isolated from blood by Ficoll density gradient centrifugation. The instrument given in TCRdb is Illumina HiSeq 2000. TCR beta cDNA libraries were prepared using 5'RACE template switching, which introduced a universal primer site and unique molecular identifiers. cDNA synthesis was primed from the TCR beta constant segment and was followed by two successive PCR amplification steps. The original methods were these. Reads were demultiplexed and grouped by UMI with MIGEC, and clonotypes were assembled and quantified with MiTCR. Only TCR cDNA sequences supported by at least two reads were kept to exclude erroneous sequences. The tcR package was used for downstream repertoire analysis, and clonotypes were matched across fractions by CDR3 nucleotide sequence plus V segment. VDJmatch was used to annotate antigen specificity against VDJdb, with one amino acid substitution in CDR3 allowed. Following TCRdb reprocessing, every CDR3 protein sequence forms one entry, and DNA is not provided. TCRdb's processing, not the authors' own work, is the source of the V and J calls. The sample has roughly 390,000 distinct CDR3 sequences on record. About 5.2% of the sample goes to the ten largest clones.

The specimen sequenced was blood T cells: a sorted CD56 or NKG2C T cell subset, CD4+ or CD8+ T cells, or bulk PBMC T cells (not recorded which). The rearranged segments are TRBV9 and TRBJ1-3. This clonotype was obtained from a man between 18 and 69 years old in good health. The CDR3 in this case is CASSANMDTIYF.